These 21 T cell receptor beta chains share one sample of origin, sequenced in a study of T cell repertoires in cytomegalovirus infection. MiXCR, run by TCRdb on the reads, gives a single entry per CDR3 protein. The sample lists fewer than 300,000 distinct CDR3 sequences, around 25% occurring once. Sequencing was performed on PBMCs. The receptors derive from a human donor in good health (CMV status not recorded). Some clones in this sample may be carry-over from other donors' samples.

This clonotype has at least ten counts. This rearrangement joins TRBV28 to TRBJ1-1; 9 positions agree with TRBD1. This CDR3 region has 14 residues. The V gene end was trimmed by 6 bases and the J gene end by 3 bases; junction bases not matched to a gene: 5. Germline CDR1 is MDHEN and CDR2 is SYDVKM. DNA for the CDR3: TGTGCCAGCAGCCCACAGGGGGCTTACACTGAAGCTTTCTTT. As protein: CASSPQGAYTEAFF.

The chain has TRBV28 and TRBJ2-5, with D possibly matching TRBD1 (5 bases). V dropped 7 bases and J dropped 9 bases, with 24 bases sitting between them. The CDR3 is 15 residues long. Germline values: CDR1 MDHEN, CDR2 SYDVKM. The CDR3 spells CASIPHTGRSEAQYF. DNA for the CDR3: TGTGCCAGCATCCCCCACACAGGCAGGAGCGAGGCCCAGTACTTC. Complete variable domain (other parts from reference TRBV28 and TRBJ2-5): DVKVTQSSRYLVKRTGEKVFLECVQDMDHENMFWYRQDPGLGLRLIYFSYDVKMKEKGDIPEGYSVSREKKERFSLILESASTNQTSMYLCASIPHTGRSEAQYFGPGTRLLVL.

This clonotype occurred a few times. The chain joins TRBV11-2 to TRBJ2-1; 16 bases map to TRBD2. V dropped 5 bases and J dropped 8; count of bases not matched to a gene: 6. The CDR3 sequence is 16 residues long. CDR1 is SGHAT and CDR2 is FQNNGV in the germline V gene. The CDR3 DNA is TGTGCCAGCAGCGTCGGGACTAGCGGGAGGGAGGATGAGCAGTTCTTC. As protein: CASSVGTSGREDEQFF.

This rearrangement joins TRBV4-3 to TRBJ2-5, with D tentatively TRBD2 (6 bases). The V gene's germline CDR1 is LGHNA and CDR2 YSLEER. The CDR3 has 15 amino acids. Trimming pared 1 base from V and 5 bases from J, leaving 14 bases between. For the CDR3, the DNA is TGCGCCAGCAGCCAAGGGATCGGGGGTTACGAGACCCAGTACTTC. It specifies CASSQGIGGYETQYF.

This clonotype has ten or more counts. V usage is TRBV7-2 and J usage is TRBJ1-2; the D gene is possibly TRBD1 (6 bases). Germline V lookup: CDR1 SGHTA, CDR2 FQGNSA. The CDR3 has 14 residues. V was cut by 5 bases and J by 1 base, with 11 bases left in between. The CDR3 spells CASSRGTYNYGYTF. The CDR3 DNA reads as TGTGCCAGCAGCCGAGGGACATATAACTATGGCTACACCTTC.

This clonotype was seen many times. The chain combines TRBV7-2 with TRBJ2-7; 7 bases map to TRBD1. The CDR3 loop spans 19 amino acids. Germline CDR1 and CDR2: SGHTA and FQGNSA. Germline trimming cut 5 bases from V and 1 base from J; bases unmatched to any gene: 20. The CDR3 protein is CASSPTPRRRTGQSYEQYF. The CDR3 nucleotides are TGTGCCAGCAGCCCCACCCCCCGGAGGCGGACAGGTCAGTCCTACGAGCAGTACTTC.

The rearrangement links TRBV7-9 to TRBJ2-7; TRBD1 aligns across 9 bases. The CDR3 has 16 residues. V dropped 5 bases and J dropped 7; count of bases not matched to a gene: 15. CDR1 is SEHNR, CDR2 FQNEAQ, per germline (reference sequence). CDR3 in DNA: TGTGCCAGCAGCCCGAGAACGGGACAGGGCCTCGGGGAGCAGTACTTC. Amino acid sequence: CASSPRTGQGLGEQYF.

The CDR3 loop is CASSPGQAPEQYF. CDR3 nucleotides: TGTGCCAGCTCACCGGGACAGGCCCCCGAGCAGTACTTC. The chain couples TRBV18 to TRBJ2-7, with TRBD1 matching 8 bases. The CDR3 is made up of 13 amino acids. V lost 3 bases and J lost 6; bases outside the gene matches: 4. Per germline, CDR1 KGHSH and CDR2 LQKENI.

This clonotype was recorded many times. J is TRBJ2-2 and V is TRBV7-2, with D possibly TRBD2 on 5 matching bases. With 5 bases removed from V and 5 bases from J, the gap between germline ends came to 15 bases. The CDR3 is 15 residues long. The germline V gene encodes CDR1 SGHTA and CDR2 FQGNSA. The CDR3 sequence is CASSAVRGSTGELFF. In nucleotides, the CDR3 is TGTGCCAGCAGCGCCGTCCGGGGAAGTACCGGGGAGCTGTTTTTT.

This clonotype showed up just a few times. The rearrangement uses TRBV28 and TRBJ1-2; a possible D gene is TRBD1 (6 bases). Germline CDR1 reads MDHEN; CDR2 reads SYDVKM. There are 16 residues in the CDR3. The V and J ends lost 1 base and 7 bases respectively, with 19 bases between them. CDR3 nucleotide sequence: TGTGCCAGCAGTTTATTGCGGACAGCCGCTTCGGGTGGCTACACCTTC. Translation: CASSLLRTAASGGYTF.

This clonotype has a count of ten or more. V and J are TRBV7-2 and TRBJ2-7, with TRBD1 identical over 8 bases. Germline loops: CDR1 SGHTA, CDR2 FQGNSA. This CDR3 region has 14 residues. V lost 5 bases to trimming and J lost 3 bases; unmatched junction nucleotides: 6. The CDR3 protein is CASSKDRVNYEQYF. Here the CDR3 DNA reads TGTGCCAGCAGCAAGGACAGGGTCAACTACGAGCAGTACTTC.

This chain links TRBV4-3 with TRBJ2-7; the D call may be TRBD1 or TRBD2 (5 bases each). The CDR3 totals 15 residues. Germline assignment: CDR1 LGHNA and CDR2 YSLEER. The V end was cut by 0 bases, the J end by 3 bases, with 12 bases between. The CDR3: CASSQDEGRDYEQYF. The CDR3 coding sequence is TGCGCCAGCAGCCAAGATGAGGGCAGGGACTACGAGCAGTACTTC.

This clonotype was observed at least ten times. The genes are TRBV7-6 and TRBJ2-5; 12 bases agree with TRBD2. This CDR3 is built from 17 residues. CDR1 and CDR2 (germline): SGHVS, FNYEAQ. V lost 5 bases and J lost 5; bases outside the gene matches: 12. The CDR3 loop reads CASSPSTSGGRGETQYF. In DNA, the CDR3 is TGTGCCAGCAGCCCTTCGACTAGCGGGGGCCGGGGGGAGACCCAGTACTTC. Based on the CDR3 plus reference TRBV7-6 and TRBJ2-5, the full variable domain is GAGVSQSPRYKVTKRGQDVALRCDPISGHVSLYWYRQALGQGPEFLTYFNYEAQQDKSGLPNDRFSAERPEGSISTLTIQRTEQRDSAMYRCASSPSTSGGRGETQYFGPGTRLLVL.

This chain uses TRBV5-5 with TRBJ1-5, with D possibly matching TRBD1 (5 bases). This CDR3 spans 15 amino acids. The germline V and J ends were trimmed by 1 base and 2 bases, with 10 bases remaining between them. In germline, CDR1 is SGHKS, CDR2 YYEKEE (reference sequence). This CDR3 is CASSLMGGGNQPQHF. In DNA, the CDR3 is TGTGCCAGCAGCTTGATGGGGGGGGGCAATCAGCCCCAGCATTTT.

This clonotype was seen a handful of times. The rearrangement joins TRBV25-1 to TRBJ2-4, with 7 bases fitting TRBD1. Germline CDR1 and CDR2: MGHDK and SYGVNS. The CDR3 is made up of 16 amino acids. The V gene end was trimmed by 2 bases and the J gene end by 6 bases; junction bases not matched to a gene: 10. The DNA for the CDR3 is TGTGCCAGCAGTGAAGATGGAAGGGGGCACACAAACATTCAGTACTTC. It encodes CASSEDGRGHTNIQYF.

This clonotype turned up a few times. The chain combines TRBV7-2 with TRBJ2-7; D ambiguous. This CDR3 is 11 amino acids long. Germline CDR1 reads SGHTA; CDR2 reads FQGNSA. V gave up 5 bases and J gave up 7 bases, with 9 bases separating them. The CDR3 sequence: CASSPRREQYF. The CDR3 DNA reads TGTGCCAGCAGCCCCCGCCGGGAGCAGTACTTC.

The V call is TRBV7-2, the J call TRBJ1-1; possibly TRBD1 for D (6 bases). The CDR3 consists of 13 residues. The germline CDR1 and CDR2 sequences are SGHTA and FQGNSA. V was trimmed by 10 bases and J by 3 bases, leaving 15 bases between them. The CDR3 reads CANKNRQDTEAFF. The CDR3, as DNA: TGTGCCAACAAAAACCGACAGGACACTGAAGCTTTCTTT.

The chain joins TRBV6-2 or TRBV6-3 to TRBJ2-7; TRBD2 matches 10 bases. There are 16 residues in the CDR3. Per the germline V gene, CDR1 is MNHEY and CDR2 is SVGEGT. The junction had 14 bases not matched to a gene; V was cut back by 7 bases and J by 5 bases. This chain's CDR3 is CASILGTSAPRNEQYF. CDR3 DNA sequence: TGTGCCAGCATCCTGGGGACTAGCGCCCCGCGGAACGAGCAGTACTTC.

This clonotype showed up many times. This chain links TRBV7-2 with TRBJ2-5; no clear D gene. The CDR3 is 11 residues long. The germline V gene has CDR1 SGHTA and CDR2 FQGNSA. The V and J ends lost 4 bases and 7 bases respectively, with 7 bases between them. CDR3 region: CASSSVGTQYF. The CDR3 bases are TGTGCCAGCAGCTCAGTGGGGACCCAGTACTTC.

There are many counts of this clonotype. The rearrangement uses TRBV7-3 and TRBJ2-5, with a possible D match to TRBD1 (6 bases). Per germline, CDR1 SGHTA and CDR2 FQGTGA. V gave up 4 bases and J gave up 5 bases, with 14 bases separating them. The CDR3 loop spans 14 amino acids. The CDR3 region is CASSWKGGAETQYF. DNA of the CDR3: TGTGCCAGCAGCTGGAAAGGGGGAGCGGAGACCCAGTACTTC.

The rearrangement uses TRBV29-1 and TRBJ2-7, with 8 bases that match TRBD2. The CDR3 sequence is 15 residues long. V trimming: 1 base; J trimming: 2 bases; junction bases outside the gene matches: 7. Germline-derived CDR1 and CDR2 are SQVTM and ANQGSEA. In nucleotides, the CDR3 is TGCAGCGTTGAAGTTCGGGCTAGCGGGCCCTACGAGCAGTACTTC. Protein sequence: CSVEVRASGPYEQYF.